This entry lists 4 T cell receptor beta chains sequenced from one sample in a study of T cell responses to AZD1222 COVID-19 vaccine. Only in-frame clones appear in the TCRdb table, and some are missing; sequencing was by immunoSEQ multiplex PCR. The data contain 150,000 to 200,000 clones, around 90% of them singletons. Sequenced material: peripheral blood, taken 28 days after the second AZD1222 dose. These receptors were taken from an adult who received the AZD1222 COVID-19 vaccine.

The V call is TRBV4-1, the J call TRBJ2-1, with a tentative D call TRBD1 (6 bases). Trimming took 0 bases from V and 8 from J, leaving 14 bases between them. The CDR3 covers 15 residues. Germline lookup yields CDR1 MGHRA and CDR2 YSYEKL. The DNA for the CDR3 is TGCGCCAGCAGCCAAGAGGGGGCCTTTGGCTATGAGCAGTTCTTC. Translation: CASSQEGAFGYEQFF.

This clone was detected once. V and J are TRBV28 and TRBJ1-1; D not resolved. The germline V gene has CDR1 MDHEN and CDR2 SYDVKM. The CDR3 extends over 16 amino acids. Trimming cost V 0 bases and J 5 bases, with 16 bases left between them. The CDR3 reads CASSLWGGKAGTEAFF. The CDR3 region has the DNA TGTGCCAGCAGTTTATGGGGCGGAAAAGCGGGAACTGAAGCTTTCTTT.

On this clone: The junction differs from germline at one of its ends, possibly a read error. This chain links TRBV7-7 with TRBJ2-4; D perhaps matches TRBD2 (7 bases). Per germline, CDR1 SSHAT and CDR2 FNYEAQ (reference sequence). The CDR3 totals 20 residues. CDR3 loop: CASSSSGKGGSTASKNIQYF. CDR3 in DNA: TGTGCTAGCAGCTCCTCTGGGAAGGGGGGGTCTACAGCTTCCAAAAACATTCAGTACTTC.

CDR3 DNA sequence: TGTGCCAGCAGCCAAGGAATGGGTTTCTATGAAAAACTGTTTTTT. It encodes CASSQGMGFYEKLFF. This sequence joins TRBV3-1 (or the pseudogene TRBV3-2) and TRBJ1-4; D uncertain. CDR1 is LGHDT, CDR2 YNNKEL, per germline (reference sequence). Trimming cost V 1 base and J 6 bases, with 12 bases left between them. The CDR3 consists of 15 residues.